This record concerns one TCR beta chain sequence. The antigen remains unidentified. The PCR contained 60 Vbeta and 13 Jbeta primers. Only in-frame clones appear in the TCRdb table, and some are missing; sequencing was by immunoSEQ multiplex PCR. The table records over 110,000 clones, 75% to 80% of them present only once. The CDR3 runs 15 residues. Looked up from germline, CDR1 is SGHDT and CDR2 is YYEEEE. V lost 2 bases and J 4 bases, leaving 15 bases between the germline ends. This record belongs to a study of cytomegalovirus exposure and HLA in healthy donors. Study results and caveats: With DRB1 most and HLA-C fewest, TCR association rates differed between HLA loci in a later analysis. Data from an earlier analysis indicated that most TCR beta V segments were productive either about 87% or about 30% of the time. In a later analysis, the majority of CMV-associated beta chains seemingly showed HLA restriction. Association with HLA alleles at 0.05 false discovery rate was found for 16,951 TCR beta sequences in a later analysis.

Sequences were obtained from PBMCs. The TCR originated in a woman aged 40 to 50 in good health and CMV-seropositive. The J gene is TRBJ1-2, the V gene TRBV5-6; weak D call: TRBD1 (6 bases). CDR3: CASSFIKGVFYGYTF. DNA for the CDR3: TGTGCCAGCAGCTTTATCAAGGGGGTCTTCTATGGCTACACCTTC. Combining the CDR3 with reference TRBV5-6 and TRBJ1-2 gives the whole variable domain DAGVTQSPTHLIKTRGQQVTLRCSPKSGHDTVSWYQQALGQGPQFIFQYYEEEERQRGNFPDRFSGHQFPNYSSELNVNALLLGDSALYLCASSFIKGVFYGYTFGSGTRLTVV.